One and the same sample provided the 26 T cell receptor beta chains below, sequenced in a study of cytomegalovirus exposure and HLA in healthy donors. The PCR employed 60 Vbeta primers together with 13 Jbeta primers. The method was immunoSEQ multiplex PCR; TCRdb's version includes in-frame clones alone and lacks a portion of them. The table shows some 150,000 clones, with 70% to 80% occurring only once. The sample taken for sequencing was PBMCs. The source is a man aged 18 to 30 in good health and CMV-seropositive.

The rearrangement links TRBV27 to TRBJ2-1, with 7 bases lining up with TRBD2. Germline trimming cut 8 bases from V and 0 bases from J; bases unmatched to any gene: 10. Germline V CDR1 and CDR2: MNHEY, SMNVEV (reference sequence). The CDR3 is 16 residues long. CDR3 residues: CASRLAEPLSYNEQFF. In DNA form, the CDR3 reads TGTGCCAGCCGGCTAGCGGAGCCCCTCTCCTACAATGAGCAGTTCTTC.

The chain uses TRBV18 and TRBJ1-1; unclear D gene. V was shortened by 6 bases and J by 4 bases, with 12 bases between the two germline ends. Germline-derived CDR1 and CDR2 are KGHSH and LQKENI. CDR3 size: 13 residues. Written as DNA, the CDR3 is TGTGCCAGCTCCCCTAGACGTGGCACTGAAGCTTTCTTT. Translated: CASSPRRGTEAFF.

The chain is built from TRBV5-1 and TRBJ2-2; D is possibly TRBD2 (6 bases). CDR3 length: 16 amino acids. V shed 0 bases and J shed 0 bases, with 9 bases lying between them. Germline lookup yields CDR1 SGHRS and CDR2 YFSETQ. The CDR3 here is CASSLEGLSNTGELFF. The CDR3, as DNA: TGCGCCAGCAGCTTGGAGGGACTCTCGAACACCGGGGAGCTGTTTTTT.

J is TRBJ2-5 and V is TRBV7-2; TRBD1 matches at 10 bases. Near its end, the DNA agrees better with TRBJ2-7, so the J call may be wrong. This CDR3 spans 14 amino acids. CDR1 SGHTA and CDR2 FQGNSA come from the germline V gene. CDR3 protein: CASSWDRGSYEQYF. DNA for the CDR3: TGTGCCAGCAGCTGGGACAGGGGCTCCTACGAGCAGTACTTC.

This clone came up a few times. The chain combines TRBV19 with TRBJ2-2; D is tentatively TRBD1 or TRBD2 (7 bases each). The CDR3 spans 13 residues. The germline V gene encodes CDR1 LNHDA and CDR2 SQIVND (reference sequence). In nucleotides, the CDR3 is TGTGGCAGGGGGAGGGACGACACCGGGGAGCTGTTTTTT. This encodes CGRGRDDTGELFF.

The rearrangement links TRBV7-9 to TRBJ2-5; the match to TRBD2 covers 10 bases. CDR3 length: 15 amino acids. V dropped 2 bases and J dropped 3; count of bases not matched to a gene: 3. Per germline, CDR1 SEHNR and CDR2 FQNEAQ (reference sequence). In nucleotides, the CDR3 is TGTGCCAGCAGCTTACGGACTAGCGGTAAAGAGACCCAGTACTTC. It encodes CASSLRTSGKETQYF.

V gene TRBV15 combines with J gene TRBJ2-7, with TRBD2 identical over 7 bases. The germline CDR1 and CDR2 sequences are LNHNV and YYDKDF (reference sequence). The CDR3 spans 15 residues. V dropped 0 bases and J dropped 3; count of bases not matched to a gene: 5. The CDR3 sequence: CATSREYGTNYEQYF. CDR3 sequence (DNA): TGTGCCACCAGCAGAGAGTATGGGACTAACTACGAGCAGTACTTC. Using reference TRBV15 and TRBJ2-7 for the parts outside the CDR3, the full variable domain is DAMVIQNPRYQVTQFGKPVTLSCSQTLNHNVMYWYQQKSSQAPKLLFHYYDKDFNNEADTPDNFQSRRPNTSFCFLDIRSPGLGDTAMYLCATSREYGTNYEQYFGPGTRLTVT.

The V and J genes are TRBV6-5 and TRBJ2-5, with TRBD2 as a possible D gene (7 bases). The J call may be in error: the DNA end matches TRBJ2-7 better. CDR3 length equals 14 residues. Germline CDR1 MNHEY, CDR2 SVGAGI. Written as DNA, the CDR3 is TGTGCCAGCAGTTATAACGGGGGGCGACACGAGCAGTACTTC. Amino acid sequence: CASSYNGGRHEQYF.

The chain employs TRBV5-1 and TRBJ2-7, with 12 bases identical to TRBD2. Unmatched junction bases numbered 0, after V lost 3 bases and J lost 2 bases. The CDR3 has 14 amino acids. CDR1 is SGHRS and CDR2 is YFSETQ in the germline V gene. CDR3 sequence (DNA): TGCGCCAGCAGCTCTAGCGGGAGGGCCTACGAGCAGTACTTC. It specifies CASSSSGRAYEQYF.

The V gene is TRBV7-9, the J gene TRBJ1-4, with 10 bases matching TRBD1. The CDR3 runs 14 residues. The V and J ends lost 5 bases and 6 bases, in that order; junction bases with no gene match: 3. Germline CDR1 is SEHNR and CDR2 is FQNEAQ (reference sequence). The CDR3 reads CASSLGTGDEKLFF. CDR3 DNA sequence: TGTGCCAGCAGCCTAGGGACAGGGGATGAAAAACTGTTTTTT.

This chain joins TRBV7-2 and TRBJ2-3; the match to TRBD1 covers 8 bases. The germline CDR1 and CDR2 sequences are SGHTA and FQGNSA. The CDR3 runs to 14 residues. Trimming at V came to 7 bases and at J to 3 bases, leaving 6 bases not matched to a gene. CDR3 DNA: TGTGCCAGCAACCTCAGGGGGCAAACAGATACGCAGTATTTT. Translating gives CASNLRGQTDTQYF.

Only a few counts were recorded for this clone. The rearrangement uses TRBV5-1 and TRBJ2-7, with 10 bases lining up with TRBD1. The V and J ends lost 4 bases and 6 bases, in that order; junction bases with no gene match: 7. CDR1 is SGHRS and CDR2 is YFSETQ in the germline V gene. The CDR3 is 14 residues long. The CDR3 here is CASSVRDRGSEQYF. The CDR3 coding sequence is TGCGCCAGCAGCGTCCGGGACAGGGGCTCCGAGCAGTACTTC.

The chain uses TRBV4-1 and TRBJ2-1, with 10 bases lining up with TRBD1. There are 15 residues in the CDR3. Germline V gene data show CDR1 as MGHRA and CDR2 as YSYEKL. V was clipped by 4 bases and J by 5 bases; unmatched bases: 5. CDR3 coding DNA: TGCGCCAGCAGCCCCGGGACAGGGGCACACAATGAGCAGTTCTTC. This codes for CASSPGTGAHNEQFF.

This rearrangement joins TRBV30 to TRBJ2-5; 10 bases fit TRBD2. This CDR3 region has 13 residues. Germline V gene data show CDR1 as GTSNPN and CDR2 as SVGIG (reference sequence). Unmatched junction bases numbered 9, after V lost 5 bases and J lost 9 bases. The CDR3 is CAWGIAGGPAQYF. In DNA, the CDR3 is TGTGCCTGGGGCATAGCGGGAGGCCCAGCCCAGTACTTC.

This chain links TRBV6-1 with TRBJ1-3, with unresolved D. Germline V CDR1 and CDR2: MNHNS, SASEGT. This CDR3 spans 15 amino acids. Trimming left V 2 bases short and J 4 bases short, with 12 bases between. DNA for the CDR3: TGTGCCAGCAGTGAATTCTTGTTAGTGGGAAACACCATATATTTT. It translates to CASSEFLLVGNTIYF.

The chain couples TRBV19 to TRBJ2-7, with 10 bases lining up with TRBD1. This CDR3 comprises 16 residues. Unmatched junction bases numbered 7, after V lost 1 base and J lost 4 bases. Germline CDR1 LNHDA, CDR2 SQIVND (reference sequence). CDR3 loop: CASSIAGTGDLYEQYF. DNA of the CDR3: TGTGCCAGTAGTATAGCCGGGACAGGGGACTTGTACGAGCAGTACTTC.

The chain links TRBV6-5 to TRBJ1-4; tentative D call: TRBD1 (5 bases). CDR3 length: 13 residues. V gave up 2 bases and J gave up 7 bases, with 8 bases separating them. Germline V gives CDR1 MNHEY, CDR2 SVGAGI. The CDR3 bases are TGTGCCAGCAGTTACGGGGGGTCTGAAAAACTGTTTTTT. Its protein is CASSYGGSEKLFF.

The chain links TRBV27 to TRBJ1-2; TRBD1 matches at 9 bases. This CDR3 comprises 14 residues. The junction had 9 bases not matched to a gene; V was cut back by 6 bases and J by 7 bases. From germline, CDR1 is MNHEY and CDR2 SMNVEV (reference sequence). In DNA, the CDR3 is TGTGCCAGCAGAGTGGACAGGGGCAGTGGTGGCTACACCTTC. Amino acid sequence: CASRVDRGSGGYTF.

The rearrangement joins TRBV5-1 to TRBJ2-3, with 7 bases identical to TRBD2. The CDR3 has 14 amino acids. CDR1 and CDR2 from the germline V gene are SGHRS and YFSETQ. J gave up 2 bases and V 7 bases, and 7 bases lay outside the gene matches. The CDR3 region has the DNA TGCGCCAGCTTCCCTAGCGGTCACACAGATACGCAGTATTTT. Protein sequence: CASFPSGHTDTQYF.

V and J are TRBV27 and TRBJ2-2, with TRBD1 as a possible D gene (5 bases). This CDR3 has 16 amino acids. V lost 2 bases and J lost 1, with 11 bases in between. CDR1 and CDR2 (germline): MNHEY, SMNVEV (reference sequence). The CDR3 nucleotides read TGTGCCAGCAGTTTAAATACAGGTGAGAACACCGGGGAGCTGTTTTTT. This sequence encodes CASSLNTGENTGELFF.

In this sample, this clone turned up a few times. This sequence joins TRBV7-9 and TRBJ2-2; weak D call: TRBD1 (6 bases). V shed 5 bases and J shed 1 base, with 14 bases lying between them. The germline V gene has CDR1 SEHNR and CDR2 FQNEAQ (reference sequence). The CDR3 is 16 residues long. CDR3 nucleotides: TGTGCCAGCAGCCAAATCGAGGGGGTGAACACCGGGGAGCTGTTTTTT. This gives the protein CASSQIEGVNTGELFF.

This clone has only one observation. This rearrangement joins TRBV19 to TRBJ1-2, with 8 bases aligning to TRBD1. The CDR3 runs to 13 residues. The V gene's germline CDR1 is LNHDA and CDR2 SQIVND (reference sequence). Losses at the gene ends were 2 bases for V and 4 bases for J; bases not matched to a gene: 0. In nucleotides, the CDR3 is TGTGCCAGTAGTATAACAGGGGGCTATGGCTACACCTTC. Translating it yields CASSITGGYGYTF.

CDR3 in DNA: TGTGCCAGCAGCTTAAGGGGGAGGGACACCGGGGAGCTGTTTTTT. Translating it yields CASSLRGRDTGELFF. V gene TRBV7-9 combines with J gene TRBJ2-2; a possible D gene is TRBD2 (7 bases). This CDR3 has 15 amino acids. V was cut by 2 bases and J by 3 bases, with 10 bases left in between. The germline gives CDR1 SEHNR, CDR2 FQNEAQ (reference sequence).

This clone was counted a single time. This chain joins TRBV6-5 and TRBJ2-3; 7 bases match TRBD2. Germline assignment: CDR1 MNHEY and CDR2 SVGAGI. Losses at the gene ends were 5 bases for V and 2 bases for J; bases not matched to a gene: 4. The CDR3 covers 14 residues. Here the CDR3 reads CASSLAVYTDTQYF. The CDR3 region has the DNA TGTGCCAGCAGTCTAGCGGTTTACACAGATACGCAGTATTTT.

The genes are TRBV6-6 and TRBJ2-5; TRBD1 matches 10 bases. Germline CDR1 reads MNHNY; CDR2 reads SVGAGI (reference sequence). The CDR3 runs 14 residues. V dropped 5 bases and J dropped 5; count of bases not matched to a gene: 5. The DNA of the CDR3 is TGTGCCAGCAGTGACAGGGGGCAAGGGGAGACCCAGTACTTC. As protein: CASSDRGQGETQYF.

This clone appeared a single time. The chain carries TRBV6-6 and TRBJ1-1; 7 positions match TRBD1. V shed 2 bases and J 6 bases; nucleotides not matched to a gene: 3. In germline, CDR1 is MNHNY, CDR2 SVGAGI (reference sequence). The CDR3 totals 13 residues. The CDR3, as DNA: TGTGCCAGCAGTTACGGTCAGGGGGCTGAAGCTTTCTTT. Its protein is CASSYGQGAEAFF.